These 9 T cell receptor beta chains were sequenced from one sample in a study of cytomegalovirus exposure and HLA in healthy donors. The assay was immunoSEQ multiplex PCR, and TCRdb's table has in-frame clones only and misses some. The table records around 300,000 clones, around 86% of them present only once. The sample taken for sequencing was PBMCs. These receptors were collected from a woman aged 18-29 years in good health and CMV-seronegative.

The V gene is TRBV5-1, the J gene TRBJ2-3, with a tentative D call TRBD1 (5 bases). There are 15 residues in the CDR3. Germline V gene data show CDR1 as SGHRS and CDR2 as YFSETQ. Trimming took off 2 bases at V and 0 bases at J, with 10 bases between the two ends. The CDR3 sequence is CASSFTGYSTDTQYF. CDR3 DNA sequence: TGCGCCAGCAGCTTCACAGGATACAGCACAGATACGCAGTATTTT.

The chain uses TRBV6-5 and TRBJ2-1; 12 nucleotides align to TRBD2. After removal of 6 bases from V and 9 bases from J, the junction contained 9 bases not matched to a gene. Germline assignment: CDR1 MNHEY and CDR2 SVGAGI. CDR3 length: 15 amino acids. The CDR3 sequence: CASSPRLAGAREQFF. CDR3 in DNA: TGTGCCAGCAGCCCCCGACTAGCGGGGGCCCGTGAGCAGTTCTTC.

The CDR3 nucleotides read TGTGCCTGTACTTTAGCGGGACTTCCCTACGAGCAGTACTTC. Encoded protein: CACTLAGLPYEQYF. J is TRBJ2-7 and V is TRBV30; 8 bases fit TRBD2. The CDR3 runs 14 residues. V lost 6 bases and J lost 2; bases outside the gene matches: 9. Germline V gives CDR1 GTSNPN, CDR2 SVGIG (reference sequence). Full variable domain (rest looked up from reference TRBV30 and TRBJ2-7): SQTIHQWPATLVQPVGSPLSLECTVEGTSNPNLYWYRQAAGRGLQLLFYSVGIGQISSEVPQNLSASRPQDRQFILSSKKLLLSDSGFYLCACTLAGLPYEQYFGPGTRLTVT.

This clone showed up just a few times. This chain uses TRBV11-2 with TRBJ2-3; TRBD2 aligns across 7 bases. The CDR3 has 17 amino acids. Trimming took 2 bases from V and 0 from J; bases not matched to a gene: 8. Germline values: CDR1 SGHAT, CDR2 FQNNGV. The DNA of the CDR3 is TGTGCCAGCAGCTTACTGGGTGCGGGGGAAAGCACAGATACGCAGTATTTT. Translation: CASSLLGAGESTDTQYF.

The CDR3 DNA follows: TGTGCCAGCACCGGAAGGGGCGGAACAACAGATACGCAGTATTTT. Translation gives CASTGRGGTTDTQYF. The chain employs TRBV7-6 and TRBJ2-3; possible D gene TRBD1, 5 bases. This CDR3 is built from 15 residues. Trimming shortened V by 7 bases and J by 3 bases, and 17 bases separated the two germline ends. Germline V gene data show CDR1 as SGHVS and CDR2 as FNYEAQ.

The chain carries TRBV19 and TRBJ1-2; unclear D gene. CDR3 length: 14 residues. The V end was cut by 5 bases, the J end by 7 bases, with 17 bases between. The V gene's germline CDR1 is LNHDA and CDR2 SQIVND (reference sequence). Here the CDR3 DNA reads TGTGCCAGTAGTCCCCCCTCATTTGCTATTGGCTACACCTTC. Protein sequence: CASSPPSFAIGYTF.

This sequence joins TRBV5-6 and TRBJ1-2; D remains unclear. V shed 4 bases and J shed 0 bases, with 10 bases lying between them. The CDR3 totals 14 residues. The germline gives CDR1 SGHDT, CDR2 YYEEEE. The CDR3 region has the DNA TGTGCCAGCAGCCTAGGCACGACTAACTATGGCTACACCTTC. Its translation: CASSLGTTNYGYTF. The full variable domain, its missing parts supplied by reference TRBV5-6 and TRBJ1-2, is DAGVTQSPTHLIKTRGQQVTLRCSPKSGHDTVSWYQQALGQGPQFIFQYYEEEERQRGNFPDRFSGHQFPNYSSELNVNALLLGDSALYLCASSLGTTNYGYTFGSGTRLTVV.

The chain uses TRBV14 and TRBJ2-6; 9 bases are shared with TRBD1. There are 14 residues in the CDR3. CDR1 is SGHDN and CDR2 is FVKESK in the germline V gene. Germline trimming cut 2 bases from V and 12 bases from J; bases unmatched to any gene: 5. The CDR3 region has the DNA TGTGCCAGCAGCCAACAGACAGGGGGAGGCGTCCTGACTTTC. Protein: CASSQQTGGGVLTF.

V is TRBV5-1 and J is TRBJ2-7, with 10 bases identical to TRBD1. From germline, CDR1 is SGHRS and CDR2 YFSETQ. The CDR3 is 14 residues long. J gave up 3 bases and V 4 bases, and 4 bases lay outside the gene matches. As DNA, the CDR3 is TGCGCCAGCAGCCGGGGACAGGGGCTCTACGAGCAGTACTTC. As protein: CASSRGQGLYEQYF.